This T cell receptor beta chain emerged from a study of T cell repertoires in cytomegalovirus infection. Overall study context: Shared public TCR beta signatures pointed to both CMV infection and a matching HLA type.

TCRdb independently ran MiXCR on the reads; one entry per CDR3 protein. The data contain about 360,000 distinct CDR3 sequences, roughly 18% of them seen just once; the ten biggest clones take up around 8.6%. Trimming left V 4 bases short and J 0 bases short, with 16 bases between. Germline V gene lookup returns CDR1 LGHNA and CDR2 YSLEER. This CDR3 is built from 17 residues. This clonotype was seen more than once but under ten times. Antigen unknown. Overall study findings and caveats: Clonotype analysis showed dominance of the ex vivo response by HLA-C-restricted CMV-specific TCR beta clonotypes.

The chain has TRBV4-3 and TRBJ2-1; no reliable D call. The receptor's source is a human donor in good health (CMV status not recorded). Some clones in this sample may be carry-over from other donors' samples. The sample consisted of PBMCs. The DNA for the CDR3 is TGCGCCAGCAGCCCCACGGCCGGACCAAGCTCCTACAATGAGCAGTTCTTC. Its protein product is CASSPTAGPSSYNEQFF.